The 21 T cell receptor beta chains given below trace back to one sample, sequenced in a study of graft-versus-host responses after intestinal transplantation. For these TCRs, the target antigens are not known. Method: immunoSEQ multiplex PCR; TCRdb's copy keeps in-frame clones and lacks some. This sample has over 65,000 clones, with under 95% found just once. The source material was unstimulated CD8+ T cells sorted from spleen or lymph node cells, sampled before transplant. The receptors here all came from a human donor who was the organ donor for an intestinal transplant.

This chain uses TRBV12-5 with TRBJ2-3; unclear D gene. The germline V and J ends were trimmed by 3 bases and 4 bases, with 14 bases remaining between them. The CDR3 extends over 15 amino acids. From germline, CDR1 is LGHNT and CDR2 FRNRAP. The CDR3 coding sequence is TGTGCTAGTGGTTTCCCAAAGCTCATCCCAGATACGCAGTATTTT. Encoded protein: CASGFPKLIPDTQYF.

The J gene is TRBJ2-2, the V gene TRBV7-9, with TRBD2 matching 9 bases. Trimming at V came to 2 bases and at J to 1 base, leaving 5 bases not matched to a gene. The CDR3 is made up of 17 amino acids. In germline, CDR1 is SEHNR, CDR2 FQNEAQ (reference sequence). CDR3 loop: CASSLILAGMNTGELFF. Here the CDR3 DNA reads TGTGCCAGCAGCTTAATCCTAGCGGGGATGAACACCGGGGAGCTGTTTTTT.

This sequence joins TRBV19 and TRBJ1-5; D unclear. CDR3 length equals 15 residues. V was cut by 1 base and J by 0 bases, with 7 bases left in between. The V gene's germline CDR1 is LNHDA and CDR2 SQIVND (reference sequence). The chain's CDR3 is CASSIGLYSNQPQHF. CDR3 nucleotide sequence: TGTGCCAGTAGTATAGGACTTTATAGCAATCAGCCCCAGCATTTT. The full variable domain, with the rest looked up from reference TRBV19 and TRBJ1-5, is DGGITQSPKYLFRKEGQNVTLSCEQNLNHDAMYWYRQDPGQGLRLIYYSQIVNDFQKGDIAEGYSVSREKKESFPLTVTSAQKNPTAFYLCASSIGLYSNQPQHFGDGTRLSIL.

This clone was picked up one time. The V and J genes are TRBV5-1 and TRBJ2-3; weak D call: TRBD1 (6 bases). The CDR3 has 16 amino acids. Between the trimmed V and J ends, which lost 2 bases and 1 base, there was a span of 14 bases. CDR1 and CDR2 from the germline V gene are SGHRS and YFSETQ. The CDR3 DNA follows: TGCGCCAGCAGCTTCGTCAGGGGATTAGGCACAGATACGCAGTATTTT. This codes for CASSFVRGLGTDTQYF.

The chain combines TRBV7-7 with TRBJ1-5, with D unresolved. V lost 3 bases and J lost 5, with 8 bases in between. The CDR3 extends over 13 amino acids. Germline V lookup: CDR1 SSHAT, CDR2 FNYEAQ (reference sequence). Here the CDR3 reads CASSFCGDQPQHF. DNA for the CDR3: TGTGCCAGCAGCTTTTGCGGAGATCAGCCCCAGCATTTT.

The V and J genes are TRBV18 and TRBJ2-3; 11 nucleotides line up with TRBD2. CDR1 and CDR2 (germline): KGHSH, LQKENI. V was clipped by 1 base and J by 3 bases; unmatched bases: 6. The CDR3 is 17 residues long. DNA for the CDR3: TGTGCCAGCTCACCACAAACTAGCGGGAGATGGACAGATACGCAGTATTTT. This sequence encodes CASSPQTSGRWTDTQYF.

The CDR3, as DNA: TGTGCCACCAGCAACCCGGGACAGGGTTCAGCCTATGGCTACACCTTC. This translates into CATSNPGQGSAYGYTF. The rearrangement uses TRBV15 and TRBJ1-2; 9 bases map to TRBD1. Unmatched junction bases numbered 10, after V lost 4 bases and J lost 4 bases. The CDR3 runs to 16 residues. From germline, CDR1 is LNHNV and CDR2 YYDKDF (reference sequence).

The chain uses TRBV11-2 and TRBJ2-7; D not certain. The V gene's germline CDR1 is SGHAT and CDR2 FQNNGV. Trimming cost V 5 bases and J 0 bases, with 17 bases left between them. This CDR3 is 16 amino acids long. CDR3 nucleotides: TGTGCCAGCAGCCCCCGGTTCCCAGGTAGCTCCTACGAGCAGTACTTC. This codes for CASSPRFPGSSYEQYF.

CDR3 loop: CASSPWWLADYGYTF. The CDR3 DNA reads as TGTGCCAGCTCACCATGGTGGCTGGCTGACTATGGCTACACCTTC. V and J are TRBV18 and TRBJ1-2; D gene uncertain. V was trimmed by 2 bases and J by 3 bases, leaving 13 bases between them. CDR1 and CDR2 (germline): KGHSH, LQKENI. This CDR3 contains 15 residues.

The genes are TRBV4-1 and TRBJ1-1, with 9 positions matching TRBD1. Germline V gene data show CDR1 as MGHRA and CDR2 as YSYEKL. The CDR3 consists of 15 residues. V lost 1 base to trimming and J lost 5 bases; unmatched junction nucleotides: 5. The CDR3 here is CASSQVRDRGTEAFF. The CDR3 DNA reads as TGCGCCAGCAGCCAAGTTCGAGACAGGGGGACTGAAGCTTTCTTT.

The chain recombines TRBV5-4 with TRBJ2-7; 11 bases agree with TRBD1. Per the germline V gene, CDR1 is SGHNT and CDR2 is YYREEE (reference sequence). The CDR3 contains 15 residues. The ends lost 3 bases at V and 6 bases at J; junction bases unmatched: 8. CDR3 region: CASSSGTGGVSEQYF. DNA of the CDR3: TGTGCCAGCAGCTCCGGGACAGGGGGTGTGAGCGAGCAGTACTTC.

This chain connects TRBV4-1 to TRBJ1-1, with a weak D call TRBD1 (5 bases). Germline lookup yields CDR1 MGHRA and CDR2 YSYEKL. The germline V and J ends were trimmed by 1 base and 5 bases, with 14 bases remaining between them. The CDR3 extends over 15 amino acids. The CDR3 DNA reads TGCGCCAGCAGCCAAGGGTCTAGGGGCGGGACTGAAGCTTTCTTT. Residues: CASSQGSRGGTEAFF.

The CDR3 loop is CASSDGVGGAYEKLFF. The CDR3 nucleotides are TGTGCCAGCAGTGATGGCGTAGGGGGCGCATATGAAAAACTGTTTTTT. The chain joins TRBV6-1 to TRBJ1-4; TRBD1 matches at 7 bases. The CDR3 is 16 amino acids. Germline values: CDR1 MNHNS, CDR2 SASEGT. V lost 3 bases and J lost 6; bases outside the gene matches: 10.

J is TRBJ2-7 and V is TRBV11-3, with D hard to call. The germline CDR1 and CDR2 sequences are SGHNT and YENEEA. The CDR3 covers 14 residues. V was trimmed by 5 bases and J by 3 bases, leaving 14 bases between them. The CDR3 DNA reads as TGTGCCAGCAGCGCGAGTTGGGGATTCTACGAGCAGTACTTC. Translating it yields CASSASWGFYEQYF.

This clone has just one count. This chain joins TRBV21-1 and TRBJ2-2; the D call TRBD1 from the table was never checked on the DNA. TRBV21-1 is a listed pseudogene. The CDR3 is 16 residues long. The CDR3 is CASSKARDRNTGELFF. The CDR3 coding sequence is TGTGCCAGCAGCAAAGCCCGGGACAGAAACACCGGGGAGCTGTTTTTT.

The chain carries TRBV11-2 and TRBJ2-3; 11 positions agree with TRBD2. CDR1 and CDR2 from the germline V gene are SGHAT and FQNNGV. The CDR3 spans 19 residues. Losses at the gene ends were 2 bases for V and 5 bases for J; bases not matched to a gene: 15. CDR3 region: CASSLWVAGGHLRGDTQYF. The CDR3 coding sequence is TGTGCCAGCAGCTTATGGGTAGCGGGAGGGCATTTAAGAGGAGATACGCAGTATTTT.

The genes are TRBV29-1 and TRBJ2-5; D tentatively reads TRBD1 or TRBD2 (6 bases each). The germline V gene encodes CDR1 SQVTM and CDR2 ANQGSEA. CDR3 length: 14 amino acids. V was cut by 3 bases and J by 5 bases, with 16 bases left in between. The CDR3 loop reads CSVEFRGVVETQYF. The CDR3 DNA follows: TGCAGCGTTGAGTTTAGGGGGGTTGTGGAGACCCAGTACTTC.

This clone occurred a few times. This chain connects TRBV4-1 to TRBJ1-6, with 7 bases identical to TRBD1. J lost 10 bases, V lost 0 bases, and 6 bases had no gene match. Germline CDR1 MGHRA, CDR2 YSYEKL. CDR3 length equals 15 residues. This chain's CDR3 is CASSQDQGVISPLHF. The CDR3 coding sequence is TGCGCCAGCAGCCAAGATCAGGGGGTGATCTCACCCCTCCACTTT.

This clone has only one observation. The V call is TRBV6-1, the J call TRBJ1-2; 8 bases line up with TRBD1. Per the germline V gene, CDR1 is MNHNS and CDR2 is SASEGT. After removal of 3 bases from V and 3 bases from J, the junction contained 6 bases not matched to a gene. The CDR3 totals 15 residues. The CDR3 DNA follows: TGTGCCAGCAGTGATTACGGGACAGGCCACTATGGCTACACCTTC. Amino acids: CASSDYGTGHYGYTF.

The chain uses TRBV5-1 and TRBJ2-1; D gene unclear. Germline-derived CDR1 and CDR2 are SGHRS and YFSETQ. Between the trimmed V and J ends, which lost 0 bases and 6 bases, there was a span of 4 bases. The CDR3 runs 12 residues. DNA of the CDR3: TGCGCCAGCAGCTTGGAGCGCAATGAGCAGTTCTTC. It encodes CASSLERNEQFF.

V and J are TRBV2 and TRBJ2-2; 7 bases agree with TRBD1. Per germline, CDR1 SNHLY and CDR2 FYNNEI. This CDR3 comprises 15 residues. The junction had 9 bases not matched to a gene; V was cut back by 7 bases and J by 4 bases. For the CDR3, the DNA is TGTGCCAGCATTTCTTACAGGGGAGTCACCGGGGAGCTGTTTTTT. This sequence encodes CASISYRGVTGELFF.